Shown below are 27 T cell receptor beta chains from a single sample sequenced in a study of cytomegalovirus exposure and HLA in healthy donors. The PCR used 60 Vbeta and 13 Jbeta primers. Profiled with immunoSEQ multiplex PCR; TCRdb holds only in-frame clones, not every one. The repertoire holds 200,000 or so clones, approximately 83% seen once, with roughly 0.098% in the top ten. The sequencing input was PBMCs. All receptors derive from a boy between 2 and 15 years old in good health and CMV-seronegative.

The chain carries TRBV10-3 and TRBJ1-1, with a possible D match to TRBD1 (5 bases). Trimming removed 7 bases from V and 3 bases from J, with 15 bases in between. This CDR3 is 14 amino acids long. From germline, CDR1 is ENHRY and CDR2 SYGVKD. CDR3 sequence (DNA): TGTGCCATCAATCCATTGGGGGGGGACACTGAAGCTTTCTTT. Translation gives CAINPLGGDTEAFF.

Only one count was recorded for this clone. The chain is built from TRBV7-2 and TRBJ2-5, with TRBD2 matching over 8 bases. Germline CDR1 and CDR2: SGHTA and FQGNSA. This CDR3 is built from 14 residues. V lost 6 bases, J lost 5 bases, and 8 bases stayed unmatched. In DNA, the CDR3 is TGTGCCAGCAGTGCGGGACTAGAGTTCGAGACCCAGTACTTC. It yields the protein CASSAGLEFETQYF.

The CDR3 DNA is TGTGCCAGTAGTACCCTGCACCGGGACAGGTCTACCTTC. Its protein is CASSTLHRDRSTF. This chain links TRBV19 with TRBJ1-2; TRBD1 matches 8 bases. The V gene's germline CDR1 is LNHDA and CDR2 SQIVND (reference sequence). The J segment lost 14 bases and the V segment lost 4 bases, leaving 12 bases of the junction unmatched. This CDR3 is built from 13 residues.

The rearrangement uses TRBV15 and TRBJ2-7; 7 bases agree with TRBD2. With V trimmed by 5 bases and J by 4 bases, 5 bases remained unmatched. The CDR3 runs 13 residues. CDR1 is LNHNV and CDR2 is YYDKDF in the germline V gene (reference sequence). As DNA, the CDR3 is TGTGCCACCAGCTTGGGAGGGGTTTACGAGCAGTACTTC. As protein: CATSLGGVYEQYF. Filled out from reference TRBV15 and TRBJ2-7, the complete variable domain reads DAMVIQNPRYQVTQFGKPVTLSCSQTLNHNVMYWYQQKSSQAPKLLFHYYDKDFNNEADTPDNFQSRRPNTSFCFLDIRSPGLGDTAMYLCATSLGGVYEQYFGPGTRLTVT.

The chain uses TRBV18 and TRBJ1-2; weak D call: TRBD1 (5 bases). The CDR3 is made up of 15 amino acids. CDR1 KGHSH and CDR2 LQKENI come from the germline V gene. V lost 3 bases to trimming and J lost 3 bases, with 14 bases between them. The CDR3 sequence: CASSPGGGNYYGYTF. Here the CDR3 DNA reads TGTGCCAGCTCACCGGGCGGGGGGAACTACTATGGCTACACCTTC.

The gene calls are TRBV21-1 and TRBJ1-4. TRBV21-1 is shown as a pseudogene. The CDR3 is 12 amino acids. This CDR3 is CASQRPNEKLFF. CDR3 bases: TGTGCCAGCCAGCGGCCTAATGAAAAACTGTTTTTT.

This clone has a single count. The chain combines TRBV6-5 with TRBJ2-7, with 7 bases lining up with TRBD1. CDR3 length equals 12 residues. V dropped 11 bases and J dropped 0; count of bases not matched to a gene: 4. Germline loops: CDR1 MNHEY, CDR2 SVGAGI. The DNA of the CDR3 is TGTGCCGCCAGGGACAGCTCCTACGAGCAGTACTTC. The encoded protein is CAARDSSYEQYF.

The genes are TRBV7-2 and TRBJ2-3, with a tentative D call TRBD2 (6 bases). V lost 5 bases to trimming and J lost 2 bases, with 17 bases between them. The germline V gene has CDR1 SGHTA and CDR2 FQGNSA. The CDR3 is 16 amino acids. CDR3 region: CASSPVGSGFTDTQYF. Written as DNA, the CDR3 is TGTGCCAGCAGCCCGGTCGGTAGCGGTTTCACAGATACGCAGTATTTT.

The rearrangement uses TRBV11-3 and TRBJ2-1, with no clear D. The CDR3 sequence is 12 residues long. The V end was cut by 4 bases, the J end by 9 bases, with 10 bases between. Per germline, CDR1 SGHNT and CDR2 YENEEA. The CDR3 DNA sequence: TGTGCCAGCAGCTCCCGAGTTTCTGAGCAGTTCTTC. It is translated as CASSSRVSEQFF.

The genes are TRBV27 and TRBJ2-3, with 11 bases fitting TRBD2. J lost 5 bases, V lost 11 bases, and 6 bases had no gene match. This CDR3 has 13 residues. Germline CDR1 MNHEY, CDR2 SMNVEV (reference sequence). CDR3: CACSGGARDTQYF. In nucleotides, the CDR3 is TGTGCCTGTAGCGGGGGGGCCCGAGATACGCAGTATTTT.

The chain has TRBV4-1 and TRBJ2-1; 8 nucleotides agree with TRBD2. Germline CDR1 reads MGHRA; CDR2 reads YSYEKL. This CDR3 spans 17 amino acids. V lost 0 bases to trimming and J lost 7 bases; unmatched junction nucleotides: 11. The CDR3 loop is CASSQDSRAGGPNEQFF. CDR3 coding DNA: TGCGCCAGCAGCCAAGATAGTCGGGCGGGGGGCCCAAATGAGCAGTTCTTC.

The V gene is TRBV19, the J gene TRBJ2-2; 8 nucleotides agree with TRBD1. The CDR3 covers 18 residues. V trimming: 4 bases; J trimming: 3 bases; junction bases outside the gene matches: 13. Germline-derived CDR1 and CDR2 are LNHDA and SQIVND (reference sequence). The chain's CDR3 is CASSREGQDRWDTGELFF. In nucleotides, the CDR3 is TGTGCCAGTAGTAGAGAGGGACAGGACCGTTGGGACACCGGGGAGCTGTTTTTT.

Here the CDR3 reads CASSQSNRGGYTF. The CDR3 nucleotides read TGCGCCAGCAGCCAATCAAACAGGGGCGGCTACACCTTC. V is TRBV4-1 and J is TRBJ1-2; 7 bases match TRBD1. This CDR3 has 13 amino acids. V trimming: 2 bases; J trimming: 8 bases; junction bases outside the gene matches: 5. Germline CDR1 reads MGHRA; CDR2 reads YSYEKL.

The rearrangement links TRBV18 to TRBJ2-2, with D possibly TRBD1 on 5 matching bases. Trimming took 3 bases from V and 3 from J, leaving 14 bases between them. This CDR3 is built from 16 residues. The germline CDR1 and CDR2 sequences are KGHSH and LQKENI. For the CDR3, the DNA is TGTGCCAGCTCACCTCTAGACAGCTTTTACACCGGGGAGCTGTTTTTT. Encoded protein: CASSPLDSFYTGELFF.

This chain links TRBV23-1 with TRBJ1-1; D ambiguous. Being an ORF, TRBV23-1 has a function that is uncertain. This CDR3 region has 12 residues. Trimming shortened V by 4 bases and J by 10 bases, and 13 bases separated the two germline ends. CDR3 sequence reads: CASSREPTSAFF. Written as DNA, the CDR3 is TGCGCCAGCAGTCGGGAGCCCACGTCAGCTTTCTTT.

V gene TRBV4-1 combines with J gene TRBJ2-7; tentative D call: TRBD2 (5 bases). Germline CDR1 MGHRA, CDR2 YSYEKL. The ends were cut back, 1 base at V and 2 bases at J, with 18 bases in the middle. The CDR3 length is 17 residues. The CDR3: CASSQVFLPSRAYEQYF. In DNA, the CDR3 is TGCGCCAGCAGCCAAGTTTTCCTGCCTTCGAGGGCCTACGAGCAGTACTTC.

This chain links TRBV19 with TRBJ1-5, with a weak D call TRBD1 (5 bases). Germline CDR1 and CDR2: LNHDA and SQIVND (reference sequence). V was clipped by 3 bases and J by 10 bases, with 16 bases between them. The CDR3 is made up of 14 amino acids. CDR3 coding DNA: TGTGCCAGTAGTATTTCAGGGTATAATCGTCCCCAGCATTTT. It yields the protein CASSISGYNRPQHF.

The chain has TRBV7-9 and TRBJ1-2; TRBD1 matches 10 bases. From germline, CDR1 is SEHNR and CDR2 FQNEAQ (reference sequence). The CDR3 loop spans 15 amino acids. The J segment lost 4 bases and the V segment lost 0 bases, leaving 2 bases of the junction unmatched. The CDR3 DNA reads TGTGCCAGCAGCTTAGCGGGACAGGGGAGCTATGGCTACACCTTC. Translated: CASSLAGQGSYGYTF.

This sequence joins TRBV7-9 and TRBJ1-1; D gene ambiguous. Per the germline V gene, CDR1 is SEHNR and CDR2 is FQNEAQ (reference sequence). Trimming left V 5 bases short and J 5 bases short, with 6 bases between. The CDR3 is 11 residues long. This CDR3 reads CASSTETEAFF. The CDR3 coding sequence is TGTGCCAGCAGCACGGAGACTGAAGCTTTCTTT.

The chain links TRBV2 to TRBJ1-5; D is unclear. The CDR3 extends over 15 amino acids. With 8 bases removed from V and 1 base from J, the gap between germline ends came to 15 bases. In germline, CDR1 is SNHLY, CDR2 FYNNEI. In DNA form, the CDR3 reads TGTGCCAGCGCCCCGACCGGGAGGAGCAATCAGCCCCAGCATTTT. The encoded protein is CASAPTGRSNQPQHF.

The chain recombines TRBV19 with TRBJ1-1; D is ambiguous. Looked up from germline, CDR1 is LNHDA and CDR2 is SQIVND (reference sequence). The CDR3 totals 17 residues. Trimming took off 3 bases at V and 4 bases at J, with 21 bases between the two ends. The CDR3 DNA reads TGTGCCAGTAGTATTTCCCGAGTATTCGTCCTGAGCACTGAAGCTTTCTTT. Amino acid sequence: CASSISRVFVLSTEAFF.

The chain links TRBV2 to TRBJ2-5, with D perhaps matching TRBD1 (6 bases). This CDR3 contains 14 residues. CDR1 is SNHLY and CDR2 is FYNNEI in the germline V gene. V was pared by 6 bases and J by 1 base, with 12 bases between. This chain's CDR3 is CASRKTGLQETQYF. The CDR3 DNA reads TGTGCCAGCAGGAAGACAGGCCTCCAAGAGACCCAGTACTTC.

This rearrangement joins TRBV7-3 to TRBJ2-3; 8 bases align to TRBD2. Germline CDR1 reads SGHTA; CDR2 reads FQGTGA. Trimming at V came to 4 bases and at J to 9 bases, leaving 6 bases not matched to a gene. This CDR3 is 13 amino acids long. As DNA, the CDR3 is TGTGCCAGCAGCTCTCGGGGGGGGCAAACGCAGTATTTT. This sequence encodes CASSSRGGQTQYF.

The CDR3 nucleotides read TGCGCCAGCAGCGGACGACAGGGTCACGGCTATGGCTACACCTTC. It is translated as CASSGRQGHGYGYTF. The chain has TRBV4-3 and TRBJ1-2, with 7 nucleotides matching TRBD1. The CDR3 runs 15 residues. Germline trimming cut 5 bases from V and 4 bases from J; bases unmatched to any gene: 10. Per germline, CDR1 LGHNA and CDR2 YSLEER.

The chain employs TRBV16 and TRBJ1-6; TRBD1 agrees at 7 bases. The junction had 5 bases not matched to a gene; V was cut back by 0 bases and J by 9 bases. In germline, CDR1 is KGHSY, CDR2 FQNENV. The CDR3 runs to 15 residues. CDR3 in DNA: TGTGCCAGCAGCCAATCGACAGGGCGGGGTTCACCCCTCCACTTT. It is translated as CASSQSTGRGSPLHF. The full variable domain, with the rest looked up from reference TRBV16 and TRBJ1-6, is GEEVAQTPKHLVRGEGQKAKLYCAPIKGHSYVFWYQQVLKNEFKFLISFQNENVFDETGMPKERFSAKCLPNSPCSLEIQATKLEDSAVYFCASSQSTGRGSPLHFGNGTRLTVT.

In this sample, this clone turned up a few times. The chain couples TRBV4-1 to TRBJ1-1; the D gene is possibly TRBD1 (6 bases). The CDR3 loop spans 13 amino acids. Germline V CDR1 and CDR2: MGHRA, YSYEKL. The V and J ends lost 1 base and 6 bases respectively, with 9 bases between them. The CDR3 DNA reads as TGCGCCAGCAGCCAAGTCAGACAGGCTGAAGCTTTCTTT. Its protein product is CASSQVRQAEAFF.

CDR3 in amino acids: CASSLLQGDEQFF. Written as DNA, the CDR3 is TGTGCCAGCAGCTTATTACAGGGTGATGAGCAGTTCTTC. This chain uses TRBV7-9 with TRBJ2-1, with D tentatively TRBD1 (6 bases). Germline V lookup: CDR1 SEHNR, CDR2 FQNEAQ (reference sequence). This CDR3 contains 13 residues. The germline V and J ends were trimmed by 2 bases and 8 bases, with 10 bases remaining between them.